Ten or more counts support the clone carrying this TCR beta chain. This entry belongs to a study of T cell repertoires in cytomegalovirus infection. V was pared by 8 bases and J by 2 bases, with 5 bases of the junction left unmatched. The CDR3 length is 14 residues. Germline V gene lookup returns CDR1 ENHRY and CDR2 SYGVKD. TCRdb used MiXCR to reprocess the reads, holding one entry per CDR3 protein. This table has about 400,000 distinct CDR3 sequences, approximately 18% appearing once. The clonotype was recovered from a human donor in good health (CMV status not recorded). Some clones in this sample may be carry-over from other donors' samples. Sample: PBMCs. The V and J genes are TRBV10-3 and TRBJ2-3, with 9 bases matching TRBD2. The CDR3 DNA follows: TGTGCCATCCGAGCGGGAGGCCCCACAGATACGCAGTATTTT. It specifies CAIRAGGPTDTQYF.